The clone carrying this T cell receptor beta chain was counted once. This sample stems from a study of cytomegalovirus exposure and HLA in healthy donors. Donors came from a validation cohort of 95 to 150 subjects, distinct from the first 666-subject cohort. Generated by immunoSEQ multiplex PCR, the TCRdb table keeps only in-frame clones and is missing some. The sample records over 85,000 clones, approximately 88% being singletons. This CDR3 spans 15 amino acids. Between the trimmed V and J ends, which lost 6 bases and 0 bases, there was a span of 12 bases. CDR1 and CDR2 from the germline V gene are LNHDA and SQIVND (reference sequence).

The TCR comes from a woman aged 30 to 39 in good health and CMV-seropositive. The chain combines TRBV19 with TRBJ1-5; D may be TRBD1 (5 bases). Source material: PBMCs. The CDR3 loop reads CASSLGLYSNQPQHF. CDR3 nucleotide sequence: TGTGCCAGTAGCCTGGGACTGTATAGCAATCAGCCCCAGCATTTT.